Following are 8 T cell receptor beta chains from one sample sequenced in a study of cytomegalovirus exposure and HLA in healthy donors. PCR employed 60 Vbeta and 13 Jbeta primers. TCRdb's table, derived via immunoSEQ multiplex PCR, lists solely in-frame clones and lacks some. The sample table includes 80,000 to 95,000 clones. Material: PBMCs. The receptors here all came from a woman aged 25 to 39 in good health and CMV-seronegative.

The gene calls are TRBV5-6 and TRBJ2-7, with 9 bases that match TRBD2. This CDR3 region has 16 residues. Germline values: CDR1 SGHDT, CDR2 YYEEEE. V trimming: 2 bases; J trimming: 3 bases; junction bases outside the gene matches: 9. As DNA, the CDR3 is TGTGCCAGCAGCTTACGTTGGAGTAGCGGGAGCTACGAGCAGTACTTC. It yields the protein CASSLRWSSGSYEQYF.

This chain links TRBV5-5 with TRBJ2-7; 10 bases fit TRBD1. The CDR3 contains 14 residues. Germline assignment: CDR1 SGHKS and CDR2 YYEKEE (reference sequence). V lost 4 bases to trimming and J lost 4 bases; unmatched junction nucleotides: 5. Here the CDR3 DNA reads TGTGCCAGCAGCACGACAGGGGGCCGGTACGAGCAGTACTTC. It yields the protein CASSTTGGRYEQYF.

Comment on this clone: The junction differs from germline at one of its ends, possibly a read error. The V gene is TRBV7-9, the J gene TRBJ2-5, with D perhaps TRBD2 (5 bases). CDR1 is SEHNR, CDR2 FQNEAQ, per germline (reference sequence). The CDR3 is made up of 8 amino acids. In DNA, the CDR3 is TGTGCCAGCAGCCCGGAGGACTTC. Its protein product is CASSPEDF.

The V call is TRBV19, the J call TRBJ1-1; 8 bases are shared with TRBD1. The CDR3 spans 14 residues. Germline lookup yields CDR1 LNHDA and CDR2 SQIVND (reference sequence). Trimming at V came to 4 bases and at J to 1 base, leaving 2 bases not matched to a gene. In DNA, the CDR3 is TGTGCCAGTAGTAAGGGACAGGAGAACACTGAAGCTTTCTTT. Translation gives CASSKGQENTEAFF.

The gene calls are TRBV2 and TRBJ1-1; D ambiguous. Per the germline V gene, CDR1 is SNHLY and CDR2 is FYNNEI. Trimming took off 2 bases at V and 0 bases at J, with 7 bases between the two ends. The CDR3 has 14 residues. Here the CDR3 DNA reads TGTGCCAGCAGTGAATTGAGTCTGAACACTGAAGCTTTCTTT. It codes for CASSELSLNTEAFF. The complete variable domain, with remaining parts taken from reference TRBV2 and TRBJ1-1, reads EPEVTQTPSHQVTQMGQEVILRCVPISNHLYFYWYRQILGQKVEFLVSFYNNEISEKSEIFDDQFSVERPDGSNFTLKIRSTKLEDSAMYFCASSELSLNTEAFFGQGTRLTVV.

The chain uses TRBV5-1 and TRBJ1-2; D remains unclear. The CDR3 is 13 residues long. CDR1 and CDR2 (germline): SGHRS, YFSETQ. V gave up 0 bases and J gave up 4 bases, with 7 bases separating them. The CDR3 DNA reads TGCGCCAGCAGCTTGGTCTCCGGCTATGGCTACACCTTC. Translating gives CASSLVSGYGYTF.

The chain recombines TRBV6-1 with TRBJ2-7; weak D call: TRBD1 (6 bases). The CDR3 covers 13 residues. Germline V gene sequence: CDR1 MNHNS, CDR2 SASEGT. V was clipped by 8 bases and J by 3 bases, with 14 bases between them. The CDR3, as DNA: TGTGCCAGCGGAAGGGGGATAGGCTACGAGCAGTACTTC. Translating it yields CASGRGIGYEQYF.

This chain uses TRBV15 with TRBJ2-1, with 9 bases lining up with TRBD2. Trimming cost V 1 base and J 7 bases; bases outside gene matches: 5. The CDR3 extends over 15 amino acids. In germline, CDR1 is LNHNV, CDR2 YYDKDF (reference sequence). The CDR3 region is CATSRAGSGGNEQFF. The CDR3 region has the DNA TGTGCCACCAGCAGAGCGGGTAGCGGGGGTAATGAGCAGTTCTTC.